What follows are 21 T cell receptor beta chains derived from one specimen sequenced in a study of blood T cell repertoires in COVID-19. Method: immunoSEQ multiplex PCR; TCRdb's copy keeps in-frame clones and lacks some. The repertoire holds about 100,000 clones, with around 83% as singletons. Sequenced input: peripheral blood. Receptor source: a human donor in a cohort sampled during active COVID-19.

The J gene is TRBJ1-1, the V gene TRBV2, with TRBD1 matching over 11 bases. The CDR3 consists of 13 residues. V lost 6 bases, J lost 5 bases, and 2 bases stayed unmatched. Germline values: CDR1 SNHLY, CDR2 FYNNEI. The CDR3 DNA is TGTGCCAGCAGGGGGACAGGGGGTACTGAAGCTTTCTTT. Protein product: CASRGTGGTEAFF. Drawing the rest from reference TRBV2 and TRBJ1-1, the complete variable domain is EPEVTQTPSHQVTQMGQEVILRCVPISNHLYFYWYRQILGQKVEFLVSFYNNEISEKSEIFDDQFSVERPDGSNFTLKIRSTKLEDSAMYFCASRGTGGTEAFFGQGTRLTVV.

This sequence joins TRBV7-3 and TRBJ2-3; 7 bases are shared with TRBD2. With 5 bases clipped from V and 3 bases from J, the junction kept 11 bases outside the gene matches. The germline V gene encodes CDR1 SGHTA and CDR2 FQGTGA. The CDR3 runs to 16 residues. DNA of the CDR3: TGTGCCAGCAGCCCACGACTAGCAAGGAGGACAGATACGCAGTATTTT. Protein sequence: CASSPRLARRTDTQYF.

This rearrangement joins TRBV18 to TRBJ1-3; 10 bases line up with TRBD1. Germline V gene lookup returns CDR1 KGHSH and CDR2 LQKENI. V was pared by 2 bases and J by 8 bases, with 6 bases of the junction left unmatched. The CDR3 covers 15 residues. The CDR3 spells CASSPIRDRGDTIYF. The CDR3 coding sequence is TGTGCCAGCTCACCAATAAGGGACAGGGGCGACACCATATATTTT.

A word on this clone: This CDR3 is also generated by other DNA sequences in the sample. The gene calls are TRBV19 and TRBJ1-5; D uncertain. Germline V lookup: CDR1 LNHDA, CDR2 SQIVND (reference sequence). This CDR3 has 15 residues. V shed 2 bases and J shed 0 bases, with 8 bases lying between them. The CDR3 DNA follows: TGTGCCAGTAGTATAAACCGAGATAGCAATCAGCCCCAGCATTTT. This sequence encodes CASSINRDSNQPQHF.

For this clone: At one boundary the junction diverges from the germline segment, which might be a read error. V and J are TRBV7-7 and TRBJ2-3, with a possible D match to TRBD1 (6 bases). The CDR3 sequence is 15 residues long. CDR1 is SSHAT, CDR2 FNYEAQ, per germline (reference sequence). The CDR3 sequence: CASSLGSGGTDTQYF. The DNA for the CDR3 is TGTGCTAGCAGCTTGGGATCAGGGGGCACAGATACGCAGTATTTT.

This rearrangement joins TRBV28 to TRBJ2-7; 8 bases line up with TRBD2. CDR3 length: 15 residues. The V and J ends lost 4 bases and 0 bases, in that order; junction bases with no gene match: 5. Per the germline V gene, CDR1 is MDHEN and CDR2 is SYDVKM. CDR3 loop: CASSSGGGTSYEQYF. Written as DNA, the CDR3 is TGTGCCAGCAGTTCGGGCGGGGGGACCTCCTACGAGCAGTACTTC.

J is TRBJ2-7 and V is TRBV3-1 (or the pseudogene TRBV3-2); TRBD1 aligns across 7 bases. V lost 1 base and J lost 2; bases outside the gene matches: 5. The CDR3 contains 15 residues. Per germline, CDR1 LGHDT and CDR2 YNNKEL (reference sequence). The CDR3 nucleotides are TGTGCCAGCAGCCAAGGTCCGGGACAGCCCTACGAGCAGTACTTC. Translating gives CASSQGPGQPYEQYF.

This sequence joins TRBV7-9 and TRBJ2-7; 8 bases match TRBD1. Unmatched junction bases numbered 5, after V lost 1 base and J lost 3 bases. Germline V lookup: CDR1 SEHNR, CDR2 FQNEAQ (reference sequence). The CDR3 is 15 residues long. DNA for the CDR3: TGTGCCAGCAGCTTAGGACAGGGGATAGTCTACGAGCAGTACTTC. It yields the protein CASSLGQGIVYEQYF.

V and J are TRBV10-3 and TRBJ2-5; D is unresolved. Germline loops: CDR1 ENHRY, CDR2 SYGVKD. CDR3 length equals 15 residues. The germline V and J ends were trimmed by 3 bases and 5 bases, with 16 bases remaining between them. The CDR3 loop reads CAISDLGAGEETQYF. CDR3 nucleotides: TGTGCCATCAGTGACCTAGGTGCCGGTGAGGAGACCCAGTACTTC.

Note on this clone: The junction departs from the called germline gene at one end, perhaps through a read error. V gene TRBV2 combines with J gene TRBJ2-4; weak D call: TRBD1 (6 bases). Germline lookup yields CDR1 SNHLY and CDR2 FYNNEI. The CDR3 is made up of 12 amino acids. CDR3 sequence: CASSEVNRVGNF. The CDR3 nucleotides are TGTGCCAGCAGTGAAGTTAACAGGGTGGGGAACTTC.

The chain carries TRBV2 and TRBJ1-4, with 9 positions matching TRBD1. Germline V CDR1 and CDR2: SNHLY, FYNNEI. The CDR3 has 12 amino acids. V was pared by 9 bases and J by 8 bases, with 4 bases of the junction left unmatched. CDR3 amino acids: CARGQGNEKLFF. As DNA, the CDR3 is TGTGCCAGGGGACAGGGTAACGAAAAACTGTTTTTT. The whole variable domain, filled in from reference TRBV2 and TRBJ1-4, reads EPEVTQTPSHQVTQMGQEVILRCVPISNHLYFYWYRQILGQKVEFLVSFYNNEISEKSEIFDDQFSVERPDGSNFTLKIRSTKLEDSAMYFCARGQGNEKLFFGSGTQLSVL.

There are a few counts of this clone. This chain connects TRBV9 to TRBJ1-2, with D unresolved. V dropped 4 bases and J dropped 5 bases, with 18 bases sitting between them. The CDR3 totals 15 residues. Germline V gene data show CDR1 as SGDLS and CDR2 as YYNGEE. CDR3 nucleotide sequence: TGTGCCAGCAGCAACTCCGGGGTCCGCGAATATGGCTACACCTTC. Its translation is CASSNSGVREYGYTF. The whole variable domain, remainder taken from reference TRBV9 and TRBJ1-2, is DSGVTQTPKHLITATGQRVTLRCSPRSGDLSVYWYQQSLDQGLQFLIQYYNGEERAKGNILERFSAQQFPDLHSELNLSSLELGDSALYFCASSNSGVREYGYTFGSGTRLTVV.

CDR3 in amino acids: CASSEVRRSTGELFF. The CDR3 DNA sequence: TGTGCCAGCAGTGAAGTACGGAGGAGCACCGGGGAGCTGTTTTTT. V gene TRBV6-1 combines with J gene TRBJ2-2; D is perhaps TRBD2 (5 bases). From germline, CDR1 is MNHNS and CDR2 SASEGT. Trimming took off 1 base at V and 4 bases at J, with 10 bases between the two ends. This CDR3 contains 15 residues.

The rearrangement uses TRBV5-1 and TRBJ1-3; TRBD1 agrees at 7 bases. This CDR3 region has 15 residues. Germline CDR1 is SGHRS and CDR2 is YFSETQ. After removal of 2 bases from V and 6 bases from J, the junction contained 8 bases not matched to a gene. This chain's CDR3 is CASSFDRDSPNTIYF. The CDR3 nucleotides read TGCGCCAGCAGCTTCGACAGGGATTCACCAAACACCATATATTTT.

The V gene is TRBV12-5, the J gene TRBJ2-1; 8 bases are shared with TRBD2. The length of the CDR3 is 16 residues. From germline, CDR1 is LGHNT and CDR2 FRNRAP. V gave up 7 bases and J gave up 2 bases; unmatched junction bases: 10. In DNA, the CDR3 is TGTGCTAGTGCCACAAACGGGGGGGGCACCTACAATGAGCAGTTCTTC. This gives the protein CASATNGGGTYNEQFF. The whole variable domain, filled in from reference TRBV12-5 and TRBJ2-1, reads DARVTQTPRHKVTEMGQEVTMRCQPILGHNTVFWYRQTMMQGLELLAYFRNRAPLDDSGMPKDRFSAEMPDATLATLKIQPSEPRDSAVYFCASATNGGGTYNEQFFGPGTRLTVL.

This rearrangement joins TRBV18 to TRBJ2-5, with 10 bases fitting TRBD2. V trimming: 2 bases; J trimming: 4 bases; junction bases outside the gene matches: 10. Germline V gene sequence: CDR1 KGHSH, CDR2 LQKENI. This CDR3 contains 17 residues. CDR3 DNA: TGTGCCAGCTCACCAGGGCTAGCGGGGGCTCCCCTAGAGACCCAGTACTTC. It translates to CASSPGLAGAPLETQYF.

This rearrangement joins TRBV28 to TRBJ1-2; 7 bases agree with TRBD1. The germline CDR1 and CDR2 sequences are MDHEN and SYDVKM. This CDR3 region has 14 residues. V shed 2 bases and J 8 bases; nucleotides not matched to a gene: 8. The CDR3, as DNA: TGTGCCAGCAGTTTACCGCCCCCCAGGGGGGGCTACACCTTC. Translating it yields CASSLPPPRGGYTF.

This chain connects TRBV3-1 (or the pseudogene TRBV3-2) to TRBJ1-1; the D gene is possibly TRBD1 (6 bases). CDR1 LGHDT and CDR2 YNNKEL come from the germline V gene (reference sequence). V dropped 5 bases and J dropped 4 bases, with 17 bases sitting between them. The CDR3 has 15 residues. The CDR3 region is CASSEGVSLSTEAFF. The CDR3 region has the DNA TGTGCCAGCAGCGAGGGGGTTAGTCTCAGCACTGAAGCTTTCTTT.

This clone appeared once. This sequence joins TRBV27 and TRBJ2-7; 10 nucleotides align to TRBD1. This CDR3 is 15 amino acids long. The J segment lost 5 bases and the V segment lost 6 bases, leaving 10 bases of the junction unmatched. CDR1 is MNHEY and CDR2 is SMNVEV in the germline V gene (reference sequence). CDR3 sequence: CASRGRRDRGDEQYF. CDR3 DNA: TGTGCCAGCAGGGGACGGAGGGACAGGGGTGACGAGCAGTACTTC.

The rearrangement uses TRBV19 and TRBJ1-1; D gene unclear. Trimming removed 8 bases from V and 0 bases from J, with 13 bases in between. The CDR3 is made up of 14 amino acids. Germline V gene lookup returns CDR1 LNHDA and CDR2 SQIVND (reference sequence). The CDR3 region has the DNA TGTGCCAGTCAAACGTCAGACATGAACACTGAAGCTTTCTTT. Translation: CASQTSDMNTEAFF.

The chain couples TRBV18 to TRBJ1-1; 7 bases are shared with TRBD1. Germline V gene data show CDR1 as KGHSH and CDR2 as LQKENI. The ends lost 4 bases at V and 2 bases at J; junction bases unmatched: 7. The CDR3 consists of 15 residues. The DNA for the CDR3 is TGTGCCAGCTCACTGTACAGGGGATTAAACACTGAAGCTTTCTTT. It codes for CASSLYRGLNTEAFF.